This T cell receptor beta chain is from a study of T cells after yellow fever vaccination. Universal primer sites and UMIs were introduced during 5'RACE template-switching synthesis of TCR cDNA. TCRdb itself ran the 5' RACE reads through MiXCR, one entry per CDR3 protein. The data contain 100,000 to 150,000 distinct CDR3 sequences, under 9% of them singletons. The CDR3 length is 13 residues. V was cut by 5 bases and J by 2 bases, with 10 bases left in between. Germline V lookup: CDR1 KGHSH, CDR2 LQKENI. Regarding the study as a whole: The study re-detected most primary-vaccination clones after the booster (96% CD4, just over 85% CD8). CD4 and CD8 compartments shared a small share of clonotypes. Weaker overall, the secondary response nonetheless peaked faster (day 5 versus 15).

About this clonotype: The antigen is unknown.

The starting material was CD8+ T cells sorted from PBMCs, obtained on the day of the yellow fever booster vaccination. The genes are TRBV18 and TRBJ2-7; D is unclear. The TCR comes from a man aged 18 to 30 who received the YFV17D yellow fever vaccine. CDR3 DNA: TGTGCCAGCTCAGAACCTCTGACCTACGAGCAGTACTTC. Encoded protein: CASSEPLTYEQYF.